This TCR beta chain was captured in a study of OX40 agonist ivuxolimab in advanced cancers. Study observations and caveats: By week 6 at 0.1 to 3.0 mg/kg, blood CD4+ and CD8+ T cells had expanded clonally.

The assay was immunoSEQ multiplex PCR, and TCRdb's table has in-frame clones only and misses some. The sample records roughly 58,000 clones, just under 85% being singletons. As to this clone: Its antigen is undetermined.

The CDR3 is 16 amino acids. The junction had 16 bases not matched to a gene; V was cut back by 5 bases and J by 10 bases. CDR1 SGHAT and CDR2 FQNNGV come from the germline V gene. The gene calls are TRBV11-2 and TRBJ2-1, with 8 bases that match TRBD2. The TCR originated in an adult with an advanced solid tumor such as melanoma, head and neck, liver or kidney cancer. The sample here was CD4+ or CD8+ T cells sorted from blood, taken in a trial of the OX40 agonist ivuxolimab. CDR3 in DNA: TGTGCCAGCAGCCCGGTTAGCGGGACATCCCCCAGAGAGCAGTTCTTC. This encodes CASSPVSGTSPREQFF.